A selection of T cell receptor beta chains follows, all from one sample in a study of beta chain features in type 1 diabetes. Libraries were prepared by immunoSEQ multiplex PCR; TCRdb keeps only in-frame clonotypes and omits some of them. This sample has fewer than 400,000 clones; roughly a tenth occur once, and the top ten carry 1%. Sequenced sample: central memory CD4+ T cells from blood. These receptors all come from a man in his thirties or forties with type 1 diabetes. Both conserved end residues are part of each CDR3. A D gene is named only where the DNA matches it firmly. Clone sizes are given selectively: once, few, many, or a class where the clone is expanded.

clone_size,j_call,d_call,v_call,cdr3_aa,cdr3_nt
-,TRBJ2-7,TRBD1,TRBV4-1,CASSQGIRGREQYF,TGCGCCAGCAGCCAAGGGATCAGGGGGCGCGAGCAGTACTTC
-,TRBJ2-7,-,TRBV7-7,CASSQRLLLPAYEQYF,TGTGCCAGCAGCCAACGTCTACTACTACCTGCCTACGAGCAGTACTTC
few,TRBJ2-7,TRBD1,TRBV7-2,CASSLLGTGGGEQYF,TGTGCCAGCAGCTTATTGGGGACAGGGGGCGGCGAGCAGTACTTC
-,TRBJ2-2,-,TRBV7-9,CASSSLSTRTGELFF,TGTGCCAGCAGCTCGCTAAGCACTCGCACCGGGGAGCTGTTTTTT
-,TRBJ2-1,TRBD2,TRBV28,CASSFATGGRNEQFF,TGTGCCAGCAGTTTCGCAACGGGGGGGCGAAATGAGCAGTTCTTC
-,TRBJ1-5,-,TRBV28,CASRGTQRRGNQPQHF,TGTGCCAGCAGAGGGACTCAACGACGGGGCAATCAGCCCCAGCATTTT
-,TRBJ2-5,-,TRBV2,CASSEDRGAEETQYF,TGTGCCAGCAGTGAAGATCGGGGGGCGGAAGAGACCCAGTACTTC
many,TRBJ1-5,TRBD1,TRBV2,CASSYRDRGGQPQHF,TGTGCCAGCAGTTACCGGGACAGGGGTGGTCAGCCCCAGCATTTT
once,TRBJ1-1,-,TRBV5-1,CASRDSFMNTEAFF,TGCGCCAGCCGAGACAGCTTCATGAACACTGAAGCTTTCTTT
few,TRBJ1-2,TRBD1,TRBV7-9,CASSLADRRGGGYTF,TGTGCCAGCAGCTTAGCGGACAGGCGCGGCGGCGGCTACACCTTC
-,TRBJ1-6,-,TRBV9,CASSGRLGGSPLHF,TGTGCCAGCAGCGGTAGACTGGGAGGTTCACCCCTCCACTTT
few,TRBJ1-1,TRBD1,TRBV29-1,CSAGQGDHSEAFF,TGCAGCGCCGGACAGGGGGATCACTCTGAAGCTTTCTTT
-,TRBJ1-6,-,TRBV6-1,CASRIDSSYNSPLHF,TGTGCCAGTCGGATAGACAGCTCCTATAATTCACCCCTCCACTTT
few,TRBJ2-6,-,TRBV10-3,CAIREAPNSGANVLTF,TGTGCCATCAGAGAGGCGCCCAACTCTGGGGCCAACGTCCTGACTTTC
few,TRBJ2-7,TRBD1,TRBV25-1,CASRRGQDYEQYF,TGTGCCAGCAGACGGGGACAGGACTACGAGCAGTACTTC
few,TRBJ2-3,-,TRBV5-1,CASSLVLDTQYF,TGCGCCAGCAGCTTGGTCCTCGATACGCAGTATTTT
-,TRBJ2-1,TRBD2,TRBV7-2,CASSLGLAGSGEQFF,TGTGCCAGCAGCTTAGGGCTAGCGGGGTCGGGTGAGCAGTTCTTC
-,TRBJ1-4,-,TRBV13,CASSVDMSREKLFF,TGTGCCAGCAGTGTGGACATGTCGCGGGAAAAACTGTTTTTT
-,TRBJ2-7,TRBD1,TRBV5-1,CASGQGSHEQYF,TGCGCCAGCGGACAGGGATCCCACGAGCAGTACTTC
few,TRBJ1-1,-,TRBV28,CASSWAGRNTEAFF,TGTGCCAGCAGCTGGGCGGGCAGGAACACTGAAGCTTTCTTT
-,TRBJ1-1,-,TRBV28,CASSFRRHHPRGLNTEAFF,TGTGCCAGCAGTTTTCGCCGCCATCATCCCCGGGGGTTGAACACTGAAGCTTTCTTT
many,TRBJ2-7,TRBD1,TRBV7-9,CASSLDRAEQYF,TGTGCCAGCAGCCTGGACAGGGCCGAGCAGTACTTC
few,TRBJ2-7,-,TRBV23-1,CASSQSHRYEQYF,TGCGCCAGCAGTCAATCCCACAGATACGAGCAGTACTTC
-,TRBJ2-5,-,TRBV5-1,CASSPAGPLQETQYF,TGCGCCAGCAGCCCGGCGGGTCCCCTCCAAGAGACCCAGTACTTC
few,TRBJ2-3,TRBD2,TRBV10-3,CAISLPLSSGGAPDTQYF,TGTGCCATCAGTCTCCCACTGAGCAGCGGGGGGGCCCCAGATACGCAGTATTTT
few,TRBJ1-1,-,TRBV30,CAWSVLGWRAFF,TGTGCCTGGAGTGTACTCGGGTGGCGAGCTTTCTTT
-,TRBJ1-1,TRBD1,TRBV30,CAWCRTGNTEAFF,TGTGCCTGGTGTAGGACAGGGAACACTGAAGCTTTCTTT